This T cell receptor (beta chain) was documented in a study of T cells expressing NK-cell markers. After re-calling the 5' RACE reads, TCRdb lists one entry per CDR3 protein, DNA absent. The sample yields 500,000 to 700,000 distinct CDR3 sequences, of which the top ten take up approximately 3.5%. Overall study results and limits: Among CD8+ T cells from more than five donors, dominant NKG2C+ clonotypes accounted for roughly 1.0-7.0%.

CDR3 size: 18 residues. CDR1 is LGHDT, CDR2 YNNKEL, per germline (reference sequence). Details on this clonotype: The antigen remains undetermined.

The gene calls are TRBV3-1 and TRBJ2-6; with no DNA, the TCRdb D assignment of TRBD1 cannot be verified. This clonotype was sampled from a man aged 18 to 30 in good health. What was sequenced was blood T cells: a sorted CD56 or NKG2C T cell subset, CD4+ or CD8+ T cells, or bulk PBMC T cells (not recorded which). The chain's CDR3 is CASSRGGGQVAGANVLTF.